The 4 T cell receptor beta chains listed next were all sequenced from one sample in a study of CD8 T cells in ankylosing spondylitis. TCRdb independently ran MiXCR on the 5' RACE reads; one entry per CDR3 protein. The data show 300,000 to 400,000 distinct CDR3 sequences, with approximately 20% seen just once and about 12% held by the top ten. The specimen was blood, either unsorted or a sorted T cell fraction (not recorded which). These TCRs come from a male donor with ankylosing spondylitis or in good health (not recorded which).

The V and J genes are TRBV7-9 and TRBJ2-2, with 7 bases aligning to TRBD1. The CDR3 is 16 amino acids. Germline CDR1 and CDR2: SEHNR and FQNEAQ (reference sequence). The J segment lost 0 bases and the V segment lost 4 bases, leaving 5 bases of the junction unmatched. The CDR3 protein is CASSSFRGTNTGELFF. The DNA of the CDR3 is TGTGCCAGCAGCTCCTTCAGGGGGACGAACACCGGGGAGCTGTTTTTT.

This clonotype occurred a few times. This chain joins TRBV4-2 and TRBJ2-1; no clear D. CDR1 and CDR2 from the germline V gene are LGHNA and YNFKEQ. This CDR3 region has 13 residues. V lost 8 bases and J lost 0, with 8 bases in between. The CDR3 DNA reads as TGTGCCAGCCGGCCTAGCTCCTACAATGAGCAGTTCTTC. It codes for CASRPSSYNEQFF.

The CDR3 nucleotides are TGTGCCACCAGCCCGCGCGGCCTCGAGCCCCAGCATTTT. It translates to CATSPRGLEPQHF. V is TRBV15 and J is TRBJ1-5; D is unclear. CDR3 length equals 13 residues. CDR1 is LNHNV and CDR2 is YYDKDF in the germline V gene (reference sequence). V lost 5 bases and J 8 bases, leaving 13 bases between the germline ends.

The sample holds many counts of this clonotype. The rearrangement joins TRBV7-8 to TRBJ2-1; no reliable D call. Deletions cut 8 bases from V and 3 bases from J, with 2 bases between. The CDR3 is 10 amino acids. Germline V CDR1 and CDR2: SGHVS, FQNEAQ. This CDR3 reads CASGYNEQFF. CDR3 nucleotide sequence: TGTGCCAGCGGCTACAATGAGCAGTTCTTC.